Presented here are 8 T cell receptor beta chains from one specimen sequenced in a study of cytomegalovirus exposure and HLA in healthy donors. A multiplex PCR was run with 60 Vbeta primers and 13 Jbeta primers. Clones were read by immunoSEQ multiplex PCR, and TCRdb kept only the in-frame ones, dropping some. The sample holds some 98,000 clones; about 74% are singletons and the top ten take approximately 8%. Sequenced input: PBMCs. Receptor source: a female donor in good health and CMV-seronegative.

The chain has TRBV6-5 and TRBJ2-1; TRBD2 matches 8 bases. The V gene's germline CDR1 is MNHEY and CDR2 SVGAGI. This CDR3 is built from 15 residues. J lost 4 bases, V lost 4 bases, and 6 bases had no gene match. The CDR3 region has the DNA TGTGCCAGCAGTTCCACTAGCGGATCTTACAATGAGCAGTTCTTC. This gives the protein CASSSTSGSYNEQFF.

A few counts support this clone. The genes are TRBV7-3 and TRBJ2-6, with TRBD1 matching 10 bases. In germline, CDR1 is SGHTA, CDR2 FQGTGA. This CDR3 region has 17 residues. V shed 7 bases, J shed 3 bases, and the junction held 9 bases outside the gene matches. The CDR3 DNA is TGTGCCAGCACCAATGGACAGGGGGAGGGTGGGGCCAACGTCCTGACTTTC. Its protein product is CASTNGQGEGGANVLTF.

The chain combines TRBV4-1 with TRBJ2-1, with TRBD2 identical over 7 bases. CDR3 length: 16 residues. The junction had 6 bases not matched to a gene; V was cut back by 4 bases and J by 0 bases. Germline V lookup: CDR1 MGHRA, CDR2 YSYEKL. The CDR3 nucleotides are TGCGCCAGCAGCCCTTCTCCGGGGGGCTCCTACAATGAGCAGTTCTTC. Protein: CASSPSPGGSYNEQFF.

V is TRBV7-8 and J is TRBJ2-7; no definite D call. The CDR3 length is 15 residues. Germline CDR1 reads SGHVS; CDR2 reads FQNEAQ. V gave up 0 bases and J gave up 2 bases, with 11 bases separating them. CDR3 protein: CASSLALVSAYEQYF. CDR3 nucleotide sequence: TGTGCCAGCAGCTTAGCCCTGGTATCAGCCTACGAGCAGTACTTC.

This clone was seen more than once but under ten times. This chain uses TRBV18 with TRBJ2-4; 8 bases align to TRBD1. This CDR3 is built from 14 residues. Trimming removed 6 bases from V and 6 bases from J; junction bases left unmatched: 7. Germline CDR1 reads KGHSH; CDR2 reads LQKENI. CDR3 bases: TGTGCCAGCTCCCCCCAGGGGGCGGGAAACATTCAGTACTTC. Amino acid sequence: CASSPQGAGNIQYF.

This clone was picked up one time. The junction shows a germline mismatch at one end, possibly a read error. The rearrangement joins TRBV7-7 to TRBJ2-3; D is ambiguous. Looked up from germline, CDR1 is SSHAT and CDR2 is FNYEAQ (reference sequence). The CDR3 spans 13 residues. The CDR3 DNA is TGTGCTAGCAGCCCCCGACCCGGGGATACGCAGTATTTT. This encodes CASSPRPGDTQYF.

The V call is TRBV7-9, the J call TRBJ2-7; TRBD2 might be the D (5 bases). Germline V gene sequence: CDR1 SEHNR, CDR2 FQNEAQ (reference sequence). Trimming took 4 bases from V and 4 from J, leaving 14 bases between them. The CDR3 covers 14 residues. CDR3 DNA: TGTGCCAGCAGCTCCCCGGGAATACAATACGAGCAGTACTTC. This sequence encodes CASSSPGIQYEQYF.

The chain recombines TRBV5-6 with TRBJ2-7, with D unresolved. The CDR3 consists of 13 residues. Germline CDR1 is SGHDT and CDR2 is YYEEEE. Trimming cost V 2 bases and J 2 bases, with 8 bases left between them. The DNA of the CDR3 is TGTGCCAGCAGCTTAGTCCAGACCTACGAGCAGTACTTC. This sequence encodes CASSLVQTYEQYF.